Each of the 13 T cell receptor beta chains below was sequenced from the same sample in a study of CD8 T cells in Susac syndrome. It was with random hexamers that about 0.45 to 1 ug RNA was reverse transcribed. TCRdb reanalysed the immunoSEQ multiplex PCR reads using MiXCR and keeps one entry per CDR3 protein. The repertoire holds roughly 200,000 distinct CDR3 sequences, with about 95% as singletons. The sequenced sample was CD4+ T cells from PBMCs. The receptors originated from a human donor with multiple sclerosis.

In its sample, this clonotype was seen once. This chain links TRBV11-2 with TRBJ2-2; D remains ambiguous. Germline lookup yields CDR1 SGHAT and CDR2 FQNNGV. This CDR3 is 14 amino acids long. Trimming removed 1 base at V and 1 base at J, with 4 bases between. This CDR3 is CASSLVQNTGELFF. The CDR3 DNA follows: TGTGCCAGCAGCTTAGTACAGAACACCGGGGAGCTGTTTTTT.

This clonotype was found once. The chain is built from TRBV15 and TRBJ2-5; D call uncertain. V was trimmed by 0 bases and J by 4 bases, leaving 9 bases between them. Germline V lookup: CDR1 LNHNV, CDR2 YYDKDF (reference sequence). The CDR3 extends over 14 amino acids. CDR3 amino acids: CATSRDRLGETQYF. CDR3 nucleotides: TGTGCCACCAGCAGAGACCGTCTGGGAGAGACCCAGTACTTC.

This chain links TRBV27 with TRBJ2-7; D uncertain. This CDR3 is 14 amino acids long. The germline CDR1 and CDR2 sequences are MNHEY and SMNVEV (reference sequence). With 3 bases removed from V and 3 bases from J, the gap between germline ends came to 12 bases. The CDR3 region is CASSFSNTFYEQYF. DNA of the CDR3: TGTGCCAGCAGTTTTAGCAATACCTTCTACGAGCAGTACTTC.

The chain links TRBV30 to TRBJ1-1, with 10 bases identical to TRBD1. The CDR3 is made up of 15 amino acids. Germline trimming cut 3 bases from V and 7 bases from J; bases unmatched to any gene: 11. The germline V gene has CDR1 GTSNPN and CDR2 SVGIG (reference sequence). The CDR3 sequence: CAWRQTGTGAGEAFF. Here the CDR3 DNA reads TGTGCCTGGAGGCAGACCGGGACAGGGGCGGGTGAAGCTTTCTTT.

The chain's CDR3 is CSARDGTISEAFF. The DNA for the CDR3 is TGCAGTGCTAGAGATGGGACAATCTCTGAAGCTTTCTTT. The chain uses TRBV20-1 and TRBJ1-1; maybe TRBD1 (6 bases). The CDR3 has 13 amino acids. In germline, CDR1 is DFQATT, CDR2 SNEGSKA (reference sequence). V was trimmed by 0 bases and J by 6 bases, leaving 11 bases between them.

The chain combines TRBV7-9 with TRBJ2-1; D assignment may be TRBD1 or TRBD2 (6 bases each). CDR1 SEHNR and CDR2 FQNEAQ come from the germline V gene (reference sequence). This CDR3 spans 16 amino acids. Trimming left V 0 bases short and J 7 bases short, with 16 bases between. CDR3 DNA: TGTGCCAGCAGCTTAGCTGCGCAGGGGAGGATAAATGAGCAGTTCTTC. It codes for CASSLAAQGRINEQFF.

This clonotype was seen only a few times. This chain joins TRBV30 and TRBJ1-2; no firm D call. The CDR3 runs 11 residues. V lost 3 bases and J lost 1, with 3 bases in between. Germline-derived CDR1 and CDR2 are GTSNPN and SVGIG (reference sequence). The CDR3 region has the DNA TGTGCCTGGAGGGGTAACTATGGCTACACCTTC. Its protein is CAWRGNYGYTF. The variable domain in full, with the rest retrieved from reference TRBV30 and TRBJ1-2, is SQTIHQWPATLVQPVGSPLSLECTVEGTSNPNLYWYRQAAGRGLQLLFYSVGIGQISSEVPQNLSASRPQDRQFILSSKKLLLSDSGFYLCAWRGNYGYTFGSGTRLTVV.

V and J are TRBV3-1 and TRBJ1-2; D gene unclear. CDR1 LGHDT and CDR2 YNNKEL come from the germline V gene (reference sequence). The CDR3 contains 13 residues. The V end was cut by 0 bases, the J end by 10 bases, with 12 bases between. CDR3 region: CASSQDIKGSYTF. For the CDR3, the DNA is TGTGCCAGCAGCCAAGATATCAAGGGCTCCTACACCTTC.

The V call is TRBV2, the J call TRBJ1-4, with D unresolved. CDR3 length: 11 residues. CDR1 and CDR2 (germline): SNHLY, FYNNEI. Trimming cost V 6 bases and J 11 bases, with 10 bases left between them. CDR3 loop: CASSLMNKLFF. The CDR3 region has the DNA TGTGCCAGCAGCCTAATGAACAAACTGTTTTTT.

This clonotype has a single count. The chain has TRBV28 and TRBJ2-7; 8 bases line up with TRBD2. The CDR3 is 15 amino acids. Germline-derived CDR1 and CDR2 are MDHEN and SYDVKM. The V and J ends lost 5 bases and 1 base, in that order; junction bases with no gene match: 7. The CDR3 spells CASSGGGLDSYEQYF. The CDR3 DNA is TGTGCCAGCAGTGGGGGGGGACTAGATTCCTACGAGCAGTACTTC.

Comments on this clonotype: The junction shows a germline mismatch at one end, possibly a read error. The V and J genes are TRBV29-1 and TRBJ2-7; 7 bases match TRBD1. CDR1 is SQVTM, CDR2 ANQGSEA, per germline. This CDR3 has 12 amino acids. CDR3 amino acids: CNVGKTGNEQYF. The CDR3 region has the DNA TGCAACGTTGGCAAGACAGGGAACGAGCAGTACTTC.

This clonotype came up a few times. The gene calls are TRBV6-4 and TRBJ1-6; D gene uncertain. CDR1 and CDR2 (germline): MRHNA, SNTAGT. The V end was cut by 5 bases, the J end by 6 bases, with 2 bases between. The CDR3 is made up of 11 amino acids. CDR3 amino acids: CASSFNSPLHF. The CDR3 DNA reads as TGTGCCAGCAGTTTTAATTCACCCCTCCACTTT.

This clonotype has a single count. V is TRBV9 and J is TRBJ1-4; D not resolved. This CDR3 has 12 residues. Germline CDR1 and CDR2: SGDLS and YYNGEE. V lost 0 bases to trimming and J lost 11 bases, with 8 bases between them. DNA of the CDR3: TGTGCCAGCAGCGTAGGTCACGGGAAACTGTTTTTT. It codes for CASSVGHGKLFF.